This record looks at one TCR beta chain sequence and its context. Its matching antigen is unknown. Deep-level settings were used for running the assay. Data came from immunoSEQ multiplex PCR; TCRdb stores just in-frame clones and leaves some out. The repertoire holds about a million clones, with approximately 72% as singletons. These data originate in a study of shared clonotypes between healthy human individuals. Across the whole study: Researchers assigned three CD4 naive, three CD4 memory, two CD8 naive and one CD8 memory plate to each donor.

The V gene lost 10 bases and the J gene lost 2 bases, with 16 bases spanning the gap. Germline-derived CDR1 and CDR2 are SNHLY and FYNNEI. The CDR3 length is 14 residues. Findings of the study overall: When compared with the clonotypes that were shared by all four sorted-subset donors, the non-shared clonotypes turned out to have lower generation probabilities. In the sorted subsets, rarefaction showed sequencing was incomplete despite large depth.

The chain combines TRBV2 with TRBJ2-3; maybe TRBD2 (6 bases). Sequenced input: memory CD4+ T cells sorted from blood. Subset indicated: CD45RA-negative fraction. This TCR derives from a man in his late teens or twenties in good health. Here the CDR3 DNA reads TGTGCCACCAAAACTAGCCGTAACACAGATACGCAGTATTTT. Its translation: CATKTSRNTDTQYF.